Following are 10 T cell receptor beta chains from one sample sequenced in a study of radiation and T cells in renal cell carcinoma. Data came from immunoSEQ multiplex PCR; TCRdb stores just in-frame clones and leaves some out. This sample has approximately 45,000 clones, with roughly four fifths found just once. The time point: baseline pretreatment blood. The treatment: 15 Gy SBRT to primary tumor, nephrectomy 4 weeks later. This sample comprised blood, obtained from a patient whose treatment included radiotherapy and nephrectomy. These receptors came from a woman in her seventies with renal cell carcinoma.

The rearrangement uses TRBV4-2 and TRBJ1-2; D may be TRBD1 (6 bases). The CDR3 has 16 amino acids. Germline V gene lookup returns CDR1 LGHNA and CDR2 YNFKEQ. The germline V and J ends were trimmed by 0 bases and 6 bases, with 17 bases remaining between them. CDR3 DNA sequence: TGTGCCAGCAGCCAAGACGGACAGCGCCTTCAGAATGGCTACACCTTC. Translated: CASSQDGQRLQNGYTF.

The chain is built from TRBV6-1 and TRBJ1-3; D is unclear. V was trimmed by 7 bases and J by 2 bases, leaving 6 bases between them. CDR1 is MNHNS, CDR2 SASEGT, per germline. The CDR3 consists of 12 residues. The DNA for the CDR3 is TGTGCCAGCAATCAAGCTGGAAACACCATATATTTT. It encodes CASNQAGNTIYF.

This chain joins TRBV5-8 and TRBJ2-3, with D maybe TRBD1 (6 bases). This CDR3 comprises 16 residues. V was pared by 0 bases and J by 1 base, with 12 bases between. Germline V gives CDR1 SGHTS, CDR2 YDEGEE. CDR3 protein: CASSLALAGGTDTQYF. The CDR3 bases are TGTGCCAGCAGCTTGGCCTTGGCAGGGGGCACAGATACGCAGTATTTT.

The chain employs TRBV5-1 and TRBJ2-1; 8 nucleotides agree with TRBD2. The CDR3 is 14 residues long. Germline CDR1 is SGHRS and CDR2 is YFSETQ. Trimming at V came to 4 bases and at J to 4 bases, leaving 4 bases not matched to a gene. In nucleotides, the CDR3 is TGCGCCAGCAGCCCCGGGACTAGTTACAATGAGCAGTTCTTC. It specifies CASSPGTSYNEQFF.

J is TRBJ1-3 and V is TRBV7-6, with 9 bases lining up with TRBD1. The ends lost 5 bases at V and 4 bases at J; junction bases unmatched: 6. The CDR3 runs 15 residues. CDR1 is SGHVS and CDR2 is FNYEAQ in the germline V gene. CDR3 in DNA: TGTGCCAGCAGCCCTAACAGGGGGCCCGGAAACACCATATATTTT. This gives the protein CASSPNRGPGNTIYF.

V and J are TRBV7-2 and TRBJ1-3; D unclear. Germline V gene lookup returns CDR1 SGHTA and CDR2 FQGNSA. Trimming removed 0 bases from V and 0 bases from J, with 6 bases in between. This CDR3 is built from 15 residues. The CDR3 DNA reads TGTGCCAGCAGCTTAGCAGAGAGCTCTGGAAACACCATATATTTT. It encodes CASSLAESSGNTIYF.

V usage is TRBV10-1 and J usage is TRBJ2-1; 7 bases align to TRBD2. This CDR3 region has 14 residues. Germline V gene lookup returns CDR1 WNHNN and CDR2 SYGVQD (reference sequence). V trimming: 2 bases; J trimming: 6 bases; junction bases outside the gene matches: 4. CDR3 sequence: CASSEAGVLNEQFF. CDR3 DNA sequence: TGCGCCAGCAGTGAGGCGGGGGTCCTCAATGAGCAGTTCTTC.

The chain joins TRBV2 to TRBJ2-7, with D perhaps assigned TRBD1 or TRBD2 (5 bases each). The V gene's germline CDR1 is SNHLY and CDR2 FYNNEI. Trimming cost V 7 bases and J 0 bases, with 13 bases left between them. CDR3 size: 14 residues. CDR3 nucleotide sequence: TGTGCCAGCACTTACCGGGACGGCTCCTACGAGCAGTACTTC. Translated, it gives CASTYRDGSYEQYF.

This rearrangement joins TRBV27 to TRBJ1-4, with D hard to call. CDR3 size: 16 residues. CDR1 is MNHEY, CDR2 SMNVEV, per germline (reference sequence). With 6 bases removed from V and 8 bases from J, the gap between germline ends came to 22 bases. The CDR3 region has the DNA TGTGCCAGCAGCGCCGATTACCCCTACGATGGGGAAAAACTGTTTTTT. It encodes CASSADYPYDGEKLFF.

This rearrangement joins TRBV5-1 to TRBJ2-7; D might be TRBD1 or TRBD2, each matching 6 bases. The CDR3 extends over 16 amino acids. V was pared by 0 bases and J by 3 bases, with 16 bases between. The germline CDR1 and CDR2 sequences are SGHRS and YFSETQ. The CDR3 spells CASSLVFGGSLYEQYF. The CDR3 region has the DNA TGCGCCAGCAGCTTGGTATTCGGGGGCTCCCTCTACGAGCAGTACTTC.